A single sample is the source of the 27 T cell receptor beta chains below, sequenced in a study of spatial heterogeneity in lung cancer. TCRdb re-analysed the 5' RACE reads in MiXCR, keeping a single row per CDR3 protein. The sample holds some 40,000 distinct CDR3 sequences; under 4% are singletons and the top ten take about 34%. Time point meaning: sample taken at primary tumor resection. The material was normal lung tissue next to the tumor, obtained at surgery. The origin of the receptors is a male donor with early-stage non-small cell lung cancer.

This clonotype has just a few counts. The chain combines TRBV3-1 with TRBJ2-5; D gene ambiguous. This CDR3 contains 15 residues. The germline V and J ends were trimmed by 0 bases and 0 bases, with 8 bases remaining between them. The V gene's germline CDR1 is LGHDT and CDR2 YNNKEL (reference sequence). As DNA, the CDR3 is TGTGCCAGCAGCCAAGAATATAGCAACCAAGAGACCCAGTACTTC. Amino acid sequence: CASSQEYSNQETQYF.

The sample holds a few counts of this clonotype. This chain links TRBV7-8 with TRBJ2-7; D might be TRBD1 (6 bases). V lost 2 bases, J lost 4 bases, and 12 bases lay in between. The length of the CDR3 is 14 residues. Germline V gene sequence: CDR1 SGHVS, CDR2 FQNEAQ. The CDR3 sequence is CASSLLQGPYEQYF. The DNA for the CDR3 is TGTGCCAGCAGCTTATTACAGGGCCCTTACGAGCAGTACTTC.

This clonotype was seen ten or more times. The V and J genes are TRBV12-3 or TRBV12-4 and TRBJ2-1; unclear D gene. Trimming removed 3 bases at V and 6 bases at J, with 9 bases between. The length of the CDR3 is 13 residues. The chain's CDR3 is CASSLSAFNEQFF. The DNA of the CDR3 is TGTGCCAGCAGTTTGTCGGCGTTCAATGAGCAGTTCTTC.

This clonotype was observed at least ten times. CDR3 nucleotide sequence: TGTGCCAGCAGCCAAGGGCCAAACTATGGCTACACCTTC. Its protein is CASSQGPNYGYTF. This sequence joins TRBV14 and TRBJ1-2; D ambiguous. Germline V gives CDR1 SGHDN, CDR2 FVKESK. With 1 base removed from V and 2 bases from J, the gap between germline ends came to 5 bases. The CDR3 sequence is 13 residues long.

This clonotype was recorded a few times. The chain joins TRBV20-1 to TRBJ2-5, with D unclear. Trimming shortened V by 6 bases and J by 3 bases, and 8 bases separated the two germline ends. The germline CDR1 and CDR2 sequences are DFQATT and SNEGSKA (reference sequence). The CDR3 sequence is 11 residues long. The CDR3 DNA reads as TGCAGTGCCACCATAGAAGAGACCCAGTACTTC. Amino acid sequence: CSATIEETQYF.

For the CDR3, the DNA is TGTGCCAGCTCGGGGACAGGGTCTGGAAACACCATATATTTT. Translating gives CASSGTGSGNTIYF. The gene calls are TRBV18 and TRBJ1-3; 9 nucleotides match TRBD1. This CDR3 comprises 14 residues. Per germline, CDR1 KGHSH and CDR2 LQKENI. V dropped 6 bases and J dropped 1; count of bases not matched to a gene: 1.

This clonotype was picked up many times. CDR3 amino acids: CASSRGQQETQYF. CDR3 bases: TGTGCCAGCAGCCGGGGACAGCAAGAGACCCAGTACTTC. This chain uses TRBV12-3 or TRBV12-4 with TRBJ2-5; TRBD1 aligns across 7 bases. V gave up 6 bases and J gave up 2 bases; unmatched junction bases: 3. The CDR3 consists of 13 residues.

This clonotype is categorized as medium-sized (0.01 to 0.1%). V is TRBV2 and J is TRBJ1-1, with D possibly matching TRBD1 (5 bases). Germline lookup yields CDR1 SNHLY and CDR2 FYNNEI. The CDR3 covers 13 residues. V dropped 9 bases and J dropped 4 bases, with 15 bases sitting between them. The chain's CDR3 is CARRDSRGTEAFF. The CDR3 region has the DNA TGTGCCAGACGGGACTCTCGCGGCACTGAAGCTTTCTTT.

At least ten counts were recorded for this clonotype. The chain uses TRBV18 and TRBJ2-2, with D possibly being TRBD2 (5 bases). CDR3 size: 13 residues. Germline V gene sequence: CDR1 KGHSH, CDR2 LQKENI. Trimming shortened V by 0 bases and J by 10 bases, and 9 bases separated the two germline ends. As DNA, the CDR3 is TGTGCCAGCTCACCACCGGGAGATACGGAGCTGTTTTTT. Translating gives CASSPPGDTELFF.

This clonotype was seen at least ten times. The V call is TRBV6-1, the J call TRBJ1-6; 9 bases map to TRBD1. Germline V gives CDR1 MNHNS, CDR2 SASEGT. J gave up 5 bases and V 8 bases, and 7 bases lay outside the gene matches. CDR3 size: 15 residues. CDR3 DNA: TGTGCCAGCCACAGGGGGCGGGGGAATAATTCACCCCTCCACTTT. Translation gives CASHRGRGNNSPLHF.

This clonotype was seen repeatedly, ten times or more. The chain couples TRBV6-5 to TRBJ2-7; D might be TRBD1 or TRBD2, each matching 6 bases. Germline V CDR1 and CDR2: MNHEY, SVGAGI. This CDR3 region has 13 residues. Trimming pared 2 bases from V and 6 bases from J, leaving 11 bases between. Here the CDR3 reads CASSYVGGREQYF. The DNA of the CDR3 is TGTGCCAGCAGTTACGTGGGGGGCCGCGAGCAGTACTTC.

This clonotype was counted many times. V usage is TRBV28 and J usage is TRBJ1-1, with D uncertain. This CDR3 region has 10 residues. Germline CDR1 is MDHEN and CDR2 is SYDVKM. Trimming removed 6 bases from V and 8 bases from J, with 7 bases in between. The CDR3 nucleotides read TGTGCCAGCAGGAGCGCGGAAGCTTTCTTT. Translated: CASRSAEAFF.

This clonotype was counted ten times or more. The chain joins TRBV20-1 to TRBJ2-7; tentative D call: TRBD2 (6 bases). In germline, CDR1 is DFQATT, CDR2 SNEGSKA (reference sequence). Trimming stripped 3 bases from V and 1 base from J, with 10 bases between. The CDR3 covers 13 residues. The CDR3 is CSASGGSSYEQYF. The CDR3 nucleotides read TGCAGTGCTAGTGGGGGGAGTTCCTACGAGCAGTACTTC.

Ten or more counts support this clonotype. This chain joins TRBV28 and TRBJ1-5; the D is unclear. V was cut by 3 bases and J by 11 bases, with 11 bases left in between. The CDR3 runs 12 residues. Germline CDR1 and CDR2: MDHEN and SYDVKM. The CDR3 sequence is CASSFGGETQHF. The CDR3 DNA is TGTGCCAGCAGTTTCGGAGGCGAGACCCAGCATTTT. The complete variable domain, with remaining parts taken from reference TRBV28 and TRBJ1-5, reads DVKVTQSSRYLVKRTGEKVFLECVQDMDHENMFWYRQDPGLGLRLIYFSYDVKMKEKGDIPEGYSVSREKKERFSLILESASTNQTSMYLCASSFGGETQHFGDGTRLSIL.

Many counts were recorded for this clonotype. The rearrangement uses TRBV11-2 and TRBJ2-3; 11 bases match TRBD1. Per the germline V gene, CDR1 is SGHAT and CDR2 is FQNNGV. With V trimmed by 3 bases and J by 3 bases, 5 bases remained unmatched. The CDR3 has 16 amino acids. In nucleotides, the CDR3 is TGTGCCAGCAGCTTCGGTGGGACAGGGGGAACAGATACGCAGTATTTT. Translated: CASSFGGTGGTDTQYF.

This clonotype showed up just a few times. The rearrangement uses TRBV24-1 and TRBJ2-3; 7 nucleotides agree with TRBD1. The germline V gene has CDR1 KGHDR and CDR2 SFDVKD. With V trimmed by 4 bases and J by 0 bases, 6 bases remained unmatched. This CDR3 is 16 amino acids long. The CDR3: CATSEAWDSSTDTQYF. The DNA for the CDR3 is TGTGCCACCAGTGAGGCCTGGGACAGTAGCACAGATACGCAGTATTTT.

This clonotype was seen many times. The gene calls are TRBV5-1 and TRBJ2-5; D may be TRBD1 (5 bases). CDR3 size: 14 residues. Germline V gene lookup returns CDR1 SGHRS and CDR2 YFSETQ. The V and J ends lost 0 bases and 4 bases respectively, with 10 bases between them. The DNA for the CDR3 is TGCGCCAGCAGCTTGGAACTGGGGCGAGAGACCCAGTACTTC. Translated, it gives CASSLELGRETQYF. The complete variable domain, with remaining parts taken from reference TRBV5-1 and TRBJ2-5, reads KAGVTQTPRYLIKTRGQQVTLSCSPISGHRSVSWYQQTPGQGLQFLFEYFSETQRNKGNFPGRFSGRQFSNSRSEMNVSTLELGDSALYLCASSLELGRETQYFGPGTRLLVL.

This clonotype was seen only a few times. V and J are TRBV5-5 and TRBJ2-3; no clear D gene. Germline loops: CDR1 SGHKS, CDR2 YYEKEE (reference sequence). V lost 2 bases to trimming and J lost 0 bases, with 7 bases between them. The CDR3 has 14 residues. This CDR3 is CASSFAASTDTQYF. CDR3 nucleotides: TGTGCCAGCAGCTTCGCCGCGAGCACAGATACGCAGTATTTT.

This clonotype has at least ten counts. This chain's CDR3 is CSVEQGRGETQYF. In nucleotides, the CDR3 is TGCAGCGTTGAACAGGGTCGAGGGGAGACCCAGTACTTC. The chain links TRBV29-1 to TRBJ2-5; the D call may be TRBD1 or TRBD2 (5 bases each). Germline CDR1 is SQVTM and CDR2 is ANQGSEA. With 2 bases removed from V and 5 bases from J, the gap between germline ends came to 12 bases. The CDR3 runs to 13 residues.

In this sample, this clonotype turned up once. Being one base from a much bigger clone, this may be a read error. The rearrangement links TRBV9 to TRBJ2-1; D not resolved. V lost 1 base and J lost 0, with 8 bases in between. The CDR3 sequence is 15 residues long. Per the germline V gene, CDR1 is SGDLS and CDR2 is YYNGEE. The CDR3 protein is CASSVRLSSYNEQFF. DNA of the CDR3: TGTGCCAGCAGCGTACGCCTGAGCTCCTACAATGAGCAGTTCTTC.

There are many counts of this clonotype. This chain connects TRBV5-1 to TRBJ2-7, with D unclear. Deletions cut 4 bases from V and 0 bases from J, with 2 bases between. This CDR3 spans 11 amino acids. The germline gives CDR1 SGHRS, CDR2 YFSETQ. The CDR3 spells CASSASYEQYF. CDR3 DNA: TGCGCCAGCAGCGCCTCCTACGAGCAGTACTTC. Filled out from reference TRBV5-1 and TRBJ2-7, the complete variable domain reads KAGVTQTPRYLIKTRGQQVTLSCSPISGHRSVSWYQQTPGQGLQFLFEYFSETQRNKGNFPGRFSGRQFSNSRSEMNVSTLELGDSALYLCASSASYEQYFGPGTRLTVT.

In this sample, this clonotype turned up many times. V gene TRBV6-6 combines with J gene TRBJ1-2; 8 bases fit TRBD1. The V segment lost 3 bases and the J segment 8 bases; nucleotides outside the gene matches: 8. This CDR3 has 14 residues. Germline V gene lookup returns CDR1 MNHNY and CDR2 SVGAGI (reference sequence). The CDR3 region has the DNA TGTGCCAGCAGTTATACTCAGGGGGCCTTGGGCTACACCTTC. It specifies CASSYTQGALGYTF.

This clonotype was seen many times. This chain uses TRBV18 with TRBJ2-5; 12 nucleotides match TRBD2. Germline trimming cut 3 bases from V and 2 bases from J; bases unmatched to any gene: 1. Looked up from germline, CDR1 is KGHSH and CDR2 is LQKENI. The CDR3 consists of 15 residues. The chain's CDR3 is CASSPTSGGQETQYF. The CDR3 DNA reads TGTGCCAGCTCACCGACTAGCGGGGGACAAGAGACCCAGTACTTC.

This clonotype was counted at least ten times. V and J are TRBV2 and TRBJ2-5, with no clear D. This CDR3 region has 13 residues. Germline CDR1 reads SNHLY; CDR2 reads FYNNEI. V lost 6 bases and J lost 2, with 10 bases in between. The CDR3 region has the DNA TGTGCCAGCAGCAGTACTACGCAAGAGACCCAGTACTTC. It codes for CASSSTTQETQYF.

The chain is built from TRBV5-1 and TRBJ2-1; unclear D gene. The germline V and J ends were trimmed by 2 bases and 0 bases, with 6 bases remaining between them. Germline V CDR1 and CDR2: SGHRS, YFSETQ. This CDR3 has 14 residues. The CDR3 region has the DNA TGCGCCAGCAGCTTACAGAGCTCCTACAATGAGCAGTTCTTC. Protein sequence: CASSLQSSYNEQFF.

This clonotype was seen at least ten times. CDR3 bases: TGTGCCAGCAGTTACGTGGATACGCAGTATTTT. Its translation: CASSYVDTQYF. The V and J genes are TRBV6-7 and TRBJ2-3; D is undetermined. TRBV6-7 is marked as an open reading frame, function uncertain. V lost 2 bases and J lost 6, with 3 bases in between. This CDR3 spans 11 amino acids.

This clonotype appeared a few times. The CDR3 region is CASSFDGGSYQPQHF. The CDR3 DNA reads as TGTGCCAGCAGCTTCGACGGAGGGTCATATCAGCCCCAGCATTTT. The genes are TRBV7-9 and TRBJ1-5; no clear D gene. This CDR3 region has 15 residues. Germline values: CDR1 SEHNR, CDR2 FQNEAQ (reference sequence). V was cut by 3 bases and J by 5 bases, with 14 bases left in between.